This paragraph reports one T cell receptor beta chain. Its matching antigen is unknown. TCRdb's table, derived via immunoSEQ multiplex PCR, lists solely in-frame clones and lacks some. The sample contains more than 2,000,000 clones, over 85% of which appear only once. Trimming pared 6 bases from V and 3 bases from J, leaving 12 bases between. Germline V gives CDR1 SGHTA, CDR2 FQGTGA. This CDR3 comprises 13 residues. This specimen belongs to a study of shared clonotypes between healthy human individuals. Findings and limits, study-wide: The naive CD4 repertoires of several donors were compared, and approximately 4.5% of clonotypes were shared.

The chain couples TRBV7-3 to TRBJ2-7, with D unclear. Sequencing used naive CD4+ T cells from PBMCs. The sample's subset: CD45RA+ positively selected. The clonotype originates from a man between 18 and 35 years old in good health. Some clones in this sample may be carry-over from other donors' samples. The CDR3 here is CASSSQPLYEQYF. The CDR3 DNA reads TGTGCCAGCAGTTCCCAGCCTCTCTACGAGCAGTACTTC.